A single sample gave rise to the 7 T cell receptor beta chains below, sequenced in a study of graft-versus-host responses after intestinal transplantation. These receptors have no known antigen. Some clones are missing from TCRdb's copy, which holds only in-frame ones; the method was immunoSEQ multiplex PCR. This table holds approximately 89,000 clones, 92% found once. Specimen: unstimulated CD4+ T cells sorted from spleen or lymph node cells, collected before intestinal transplant. The receptors originated from a human donor who received an intestinal transplant.

The chain recombines TRBV5-1 with TRBJ2-3; TRBD1 matches 7 bases. J was trimmed by 0 bases and V by 3 bases; bases with no gene match: 4. The germline V gene encodes CDR1 SGHRS and CDR2 YFSETQ. This CDR3 is 15 amino acids long. The DNA for the CDR3 is TGCGCCAGCAGCTCCGGGACAGCTAGCACAGATACGCAGTATTTT. Protein product: CASSSGTASTDTQYF.

The genes are TRBV25-1 and TRBJ2-7; 9 positions match TRBD1. The ends lost 4 bases at V and 5 bases at J; junction bases unmatched: 9. Germline CDR1 is MGHDK and CDR2 is SYGVNS. This CDR3 is built from 15 residues. DNA for the CDR3: TGTGCCAGCAGTGCCTTGACCGGGACAGGGAACGAGCAGTACTTC. The encoded protein is CASSALTGTGNEQYF.

The rearrangement uses TRBV6-1 and TRBJ2-7, with a tentative D call TRBD2 (6 bases). The V end lost 3 bases, the J end lost 2 bases, and 11 bases lay between the germline ends. CDR1 is MNHNS and CDR2 is SASEGT in the germline V gene. The CDR3 runs to 14 residues. The DNA for the CDR3 is TGTGCCAGCAGTGACAACGGGGGAACCTACGAGCAGTACTTC. Translating gives CASSDNGGTYEQYF.

This chain joins TRBV28 and TRBJ1-5; D gene uncertain. There are 13 residues in the CDR3. Germline assignment: CDR1 MDHEN and CDR2 SYDVKM. Deletions cut 8 bases from V and 2 bases from J, with 10 bases between. The CDR3 loop reads CASLPRGNQPQHF. The CDR3 DNA is TGTGCCAGCCTCCCTCGTGGCAATCAGCCCCAGCATTTT.

This sequence joins TRBV4-1 and TRBJ2-6; TRBD2 aligns across 12 bases. The germline CDR1 and CDR2 sequences are MGHRA and YSYEKL. This CDR3 is built from 18 residues. Trimming at V came to 7 bases and at J to 2 bases, leaving 9 bases not matched to a gene. Here the CDR3 DNA reads TGCGCCAGCACAGGACTAGCGGGAAGCTTCGCTGGGGCCAACGTCCTGACTTTC. This encodes CASTGLAGSFAGANVLTF.

The rearrangement joins TRBV28 to TRBJ2-7, with a weak D call TRBD1 (6 bases). Trimming cost V 6 bases and J 0 bases, with 12 bases left between them. CDR3 length equals 14 residues. Germline V gives CDR1 MDHEN, CDR2 SYDVKM. CDR3: CASRSGTHSYEQYF. Written as DNA, the CDR3 is TGTGCCAGCAGATCCGGGACACACTCCTACGAGCAGTACTTC.

A few counts support this clone. The chain uses TRBV5-5 and TRBJ1-4; D unresolved. CDR3 size: 13 residues. The V and J ends lost 0 bases and 5 bases respectively, with 5 bases between them. Germline values: CDR1 SGHKS, CDR2 YYEKEE (reference sequence). CDR3 loop: CASSLATNEKLFF. The CDR3 DNA sequence: TGTGCCAGCAGCTTGGCTACGAATGAAAAACTGTTTTTT. Together with reference TRBV5-5 and TRBJ1-4, the CDR3 gives the full variable domain: DAGVTQSPTHLIKTRGQQVTLRCSPISGHKSVSWYQQVLGQGPQFIFQYYEKEERGRGNFPDRFSARQFPNYSSELNVNALLLGDSALYLCASSLATNEKLFFGSGTQLSVL.